The 9 T cell receptor beta chains below were found in one sample sequenced in a study of T cell changes during pregnancy in multiple sclerosis. Using immunoSEQ multiplex PCR, the repertoire was profiled, and TCRdb retains in-frame clones only, with some absent. The sample lists roughly 100,000 clones, 90% occurring once. The sequencing used peripheral blood, collected in the second trimester of pregnancy. All receptors derive from a female donor in good health, enrolled as a control in a pregnancy study.

The chain combines TRBV18 with TRBJ2-7, with TRBD1 matching 9 bases. The CDR3 loop spans 15 amino acids. Trimming cost V 4 bases and J 1 base; bases outside gene matches: 5. Germline CDR1 is KGHSH and CDR2 is LQKENI. The CDR3 protein is CASSRPGQGSYEQYF. DNA for the CDR3: TGTGCCAGCTCACGTCCGGGACAGGGTTCCTACGAGCAGTACTTC. The variable domain in full, completed from reference TRBV18 and TRBJ2-7, reads NAGVMQNPRHLVRRRGQEARLRCSPMKGHSHVYWYRQLPEEGLKFMVYLQKENIIDESGMPKERFSAEFPKEGPSILRIQQVVRGDSAAYFCASSRPGQGSYEQYFGPGTRLTVT.

The rearrangement links TRBV19 to TRBJ1-2; TRBD1 agrees at 8 bases. Unmatched junction bases numbered 13, after V lost 4 bases and J lost 0 bases. CDR3 size: 18 residues. Germline values: CDR1 LNHDA, CDR2 SQIVND (reference sequence). This CDR3 reads CASSTSRDRGKANYGYTF. The CDR3 bases are TGTGCCAGTAGTACTTCCCGCGACAGGGGCAAGGCTAACTATGGCTACACCTTC.

The V and J genes are TRBV19 and TRBJ1-2, with TRBD1 as a possible D gene (6 bases). Trimming shortened V by 7 bases and J by 7 bases, and 19 bases separated the two germline ends. CDR1 and CDR2 (germline): LNHDA, SQIVND (reference sequence). The CDR3 totals 14 residues. CDR3 region: CASTQQSGVGGYTF. CDR3 nucleotides: TGTGCCAGTACCCAACAATCAGGGGTAGGTGGCTACACCTTC.

The rearrangement uses TRBV4-1 and TRBJ1-3, with TRBD1 as a possible D gene (5 bases). Germline-derived CDR1 and CDR2 are MGHRA and YSYEKL. The CDR3 runs to 15 residues. V lost 0 bases and J lost 8, with 14 bases in between. The CDR3 spells CASSQEGQMGDTIYF. CDR3 bases: TGCGCCAGCAGCCAAGAGGGGCAGATGGGTGACACCATATATTTT.

The V and J genes are TRBV7-9 and TRBJ2-3; possible D gene TRBD1, 5 bases. Germline CDR1 SEHNR, CDR2 FQNEAQ (reference sequence). The V gene lost 1 base and the J gene lost 5 bases, with 25 bases spanning the gap. The CDR3 is made up of 19 amino acids. CDR3 in amino acids: CASSLGSFSGRVKVDTQYF. CDR3 bases: TGTGCCAGCAGCTTAGGATCTTTCAGTGGCAGGGTTAAAGTAGATACGCAGTATTTT.

The CDR3 loop reads CASTLFGTQGQPQHF. CDR3 in DNA: TGTGCCAGCACACTCTTCGGGACTCAAGGACAGCCCCAGCATTTT. This chain connects TRBV7-2 to TRBJ1-5; D might be TRBD1 (5 bases). Germline V gene lookup returns CDR1 SGHTA and CDR2 FQGNSA. The V and J ends lost 7 bases and 7 bases respectively, with 20 bases between them. The CDR3 contains 15 residues.

The chain combines TRBV5-4 with TRBJ1-6; D possibly corresponds to TRBD1 (5 bases). Germline-derived CDR1 and CDR2 are SGHNT and YYREEE (reference sequence). The V end lost 0 bases, the J end lost 0 bases, and 10 bases lay between the germline ends. This CDR3 region has 17 residues. The CDR3 nucleotides are TGTGCCAGCAGCTTGGCTGGTCAGGGCTCCTATAATTCACCCCTCCACTTT. Translated: CASSLAGQGSYNSPLHF.

The gene calls are TRBV2 and TRBJ1-1, with D perhaps TRBD1 (5 bases). The CDR3 runs to 13 residues. The germline CDR1 and CDR2 sequences are SNHLY and FYNNEI. Trimming pared 4 bases from V and 1 base from J, leaving 7 bases between. The DNA of the CDR3 is TGTGCCAGCAGTGTTCAGGGGAACACTGAAGCTTTCTTT. Protein sequence: CASSVQGNTEAFF.

The J gene is TRBJ2-4, the V gene TRBV4-2; TRBD1 aligns across 8 bases. Trimming cost V 1 base and J 10 bases; bases outside gene matches: 12. This CDR3 has 16 residues. The germline CDR1 and CDR2 sequences are LGHNA and YNFKEQ. In DNA form, the CDR3 reads TGTGCCAGCAGCCAAGCCGACAGGGGCCCCGAAGGAATTCAGTACTTC. This gives the protein CASSQADRGPEGIQYF.